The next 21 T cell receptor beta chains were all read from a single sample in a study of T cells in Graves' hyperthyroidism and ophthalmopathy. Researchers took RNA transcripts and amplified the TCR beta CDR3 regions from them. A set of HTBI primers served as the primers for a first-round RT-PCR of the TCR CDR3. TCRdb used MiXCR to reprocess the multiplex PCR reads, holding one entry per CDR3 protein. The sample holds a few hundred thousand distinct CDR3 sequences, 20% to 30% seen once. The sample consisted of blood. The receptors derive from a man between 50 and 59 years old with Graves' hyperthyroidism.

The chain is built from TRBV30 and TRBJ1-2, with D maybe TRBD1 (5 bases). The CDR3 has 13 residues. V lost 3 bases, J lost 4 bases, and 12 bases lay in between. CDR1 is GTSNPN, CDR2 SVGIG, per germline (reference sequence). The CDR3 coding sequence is TGTGCCTGGAGCCCAGGGATCCTCTATGGCTACACCTTC. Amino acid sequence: CAWSPGILYGYTF.

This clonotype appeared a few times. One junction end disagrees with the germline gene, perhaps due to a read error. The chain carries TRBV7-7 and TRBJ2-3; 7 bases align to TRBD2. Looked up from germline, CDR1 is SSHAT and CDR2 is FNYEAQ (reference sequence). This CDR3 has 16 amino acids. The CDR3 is CASSLGAGAGADTQYF. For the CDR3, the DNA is TGTGCTAGCAGCTTAGGCGCGGGAGCGGGTGCAGATACGCAGTATTTT.

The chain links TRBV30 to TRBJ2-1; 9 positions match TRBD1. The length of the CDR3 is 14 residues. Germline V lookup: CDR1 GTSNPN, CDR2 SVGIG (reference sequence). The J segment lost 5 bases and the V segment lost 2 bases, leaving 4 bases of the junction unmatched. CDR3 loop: CAWSSTGGDNEQFF. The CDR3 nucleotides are TGTGCCTGGAGTTCGACAGGGGGAGACAATGAGCAGTTCTTC.

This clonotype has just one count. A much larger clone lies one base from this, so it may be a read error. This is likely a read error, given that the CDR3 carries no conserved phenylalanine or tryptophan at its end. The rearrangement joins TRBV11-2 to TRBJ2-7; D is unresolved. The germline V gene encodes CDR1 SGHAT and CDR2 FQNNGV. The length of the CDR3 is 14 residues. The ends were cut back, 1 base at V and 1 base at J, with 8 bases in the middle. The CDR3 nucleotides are TGTGCCAGCAGCTTAGCTGTCGGATCCTACGAGCAGTACCTC. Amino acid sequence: CASSLAVGSYEQYL.

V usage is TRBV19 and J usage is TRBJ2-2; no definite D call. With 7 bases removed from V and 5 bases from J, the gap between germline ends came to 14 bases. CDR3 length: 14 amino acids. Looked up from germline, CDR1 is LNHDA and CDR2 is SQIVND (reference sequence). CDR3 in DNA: TGTGCCAGTACTTGGGCCCCCGAGACCGGGGAGCTGTTTTTT. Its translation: CASTWAPETGELFF.

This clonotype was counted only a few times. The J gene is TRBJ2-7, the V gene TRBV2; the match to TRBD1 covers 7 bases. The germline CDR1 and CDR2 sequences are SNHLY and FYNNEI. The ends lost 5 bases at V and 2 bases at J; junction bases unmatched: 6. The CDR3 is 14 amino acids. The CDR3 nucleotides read TGTGCCAGCAGTCAACACGACAGGGCCTACGAGCAGTACTTC. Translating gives CASSQHDRAYEQYF.

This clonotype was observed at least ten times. CDR3 protein: CASSSTGLEQYF. The CDR3 coding sequence is TGCGCCAGCAGCTCGACAGGGCTGGAGCAGTACTTC. This rearrangement joins TRBV5-1 to TRBJ2-7; TRBD1 matches 7 bases. V gave up 3 bases and J gave up 7 bases; unmatched junction bases: 4. The CDR3 length is 12 residues. Germline V CDR1 and CDR2: SGHRS, YFSETQ. The full variable domain, rest sourced from reference TRBV5-1 and TRBJ2-7, is KAGVTQTPRYLIKTRGQQVTLSCSPISGHRSVSWYQQTPGQGLQFLFEYFSETQRNKGNFPGRFSGRQFSNSRSEMNVSTLELGDSALYLCASSSTGLEQYFGPGTRLTVT.

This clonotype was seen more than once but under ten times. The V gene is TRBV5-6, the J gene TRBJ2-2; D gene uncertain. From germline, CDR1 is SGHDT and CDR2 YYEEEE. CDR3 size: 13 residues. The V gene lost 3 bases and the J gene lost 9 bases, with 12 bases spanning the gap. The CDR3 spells CASSWGTGRELFF. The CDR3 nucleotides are TGTGCCAGCAGCTGGGGAACCGGACGGGAGCTGTTTTTT. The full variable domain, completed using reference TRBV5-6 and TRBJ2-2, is DAGVTQSPTHLIKTRGQQVTLRCSPKSGHDTVSWYQQALGQGPQFIFQYYEEEERQRGNFPDRFSGHQFPNYSSELNVNALLLGDSALYLCASSWGTGRELFFGEGSRLTVL.

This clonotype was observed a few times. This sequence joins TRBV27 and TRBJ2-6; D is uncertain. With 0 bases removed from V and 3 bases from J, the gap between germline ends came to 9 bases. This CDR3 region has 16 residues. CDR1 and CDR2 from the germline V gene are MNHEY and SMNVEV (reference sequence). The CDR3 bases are TGTGCCAGCAGTTTATCGAAAGGAAGTGGGGCCAACGTCCTGACTTTC. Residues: CASSLSKGSGANVLTF.

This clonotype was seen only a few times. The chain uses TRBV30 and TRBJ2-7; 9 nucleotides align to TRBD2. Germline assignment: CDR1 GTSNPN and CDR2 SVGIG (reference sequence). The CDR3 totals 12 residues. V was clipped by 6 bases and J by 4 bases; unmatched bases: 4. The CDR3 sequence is CACRTSEYEQYF. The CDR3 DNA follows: TGTGCCTGTCGGACTAGCGAGTACGAGCAGTACTTC.

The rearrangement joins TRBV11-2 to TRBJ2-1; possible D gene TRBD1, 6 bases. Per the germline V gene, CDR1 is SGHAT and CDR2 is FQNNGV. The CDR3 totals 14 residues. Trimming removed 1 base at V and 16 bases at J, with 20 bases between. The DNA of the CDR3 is TGTGCCAGCAGCTTAGGTCGAGGGTATGAGGACAGCTTCTTC. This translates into CASSLGRGYEDSFF.

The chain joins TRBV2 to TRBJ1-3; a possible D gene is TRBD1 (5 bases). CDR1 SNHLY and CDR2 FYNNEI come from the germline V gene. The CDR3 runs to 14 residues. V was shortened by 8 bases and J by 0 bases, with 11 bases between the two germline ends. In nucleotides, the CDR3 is TGTGCCAGCGGGGGGGGTGGCTCTGGAAACACCATATATTTT. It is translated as CASGGGGSGNTIYF.

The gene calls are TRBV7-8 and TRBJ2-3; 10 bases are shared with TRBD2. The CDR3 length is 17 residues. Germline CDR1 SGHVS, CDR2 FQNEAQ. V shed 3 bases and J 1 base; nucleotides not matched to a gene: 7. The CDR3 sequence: CASSFETGTSGTDTQYF. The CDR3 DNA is TGTGCCAGCAGCTTTGAGACCGGGACTAGCGGCACAGATACGCAGTATTTT.

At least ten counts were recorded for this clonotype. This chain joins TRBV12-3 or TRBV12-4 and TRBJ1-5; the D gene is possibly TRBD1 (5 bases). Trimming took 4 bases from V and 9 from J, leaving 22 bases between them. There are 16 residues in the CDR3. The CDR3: CASSSLGGSRTSPQHF. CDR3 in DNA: TGTGCCAGCAGTTCCTTGGGGGGGTCACGTACTTCGCCCCAGCATTTT.

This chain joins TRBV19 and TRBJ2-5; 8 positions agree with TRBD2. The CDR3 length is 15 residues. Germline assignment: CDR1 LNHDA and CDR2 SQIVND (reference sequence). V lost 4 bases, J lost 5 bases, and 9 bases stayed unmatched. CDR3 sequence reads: CASSTGAGAVETQYF. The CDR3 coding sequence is TGTGCCAGTAGTACTGGAGCGGGAGCGGTCGAGACCCAGTACTTC. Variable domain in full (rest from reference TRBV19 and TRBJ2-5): DGGITQSPKYLFRKEGQNVTLSCEQNLNHDAMYWYRQDPGQGLRLIYYSQIVNDFQKGDIAEGYSVSREKKESFPLTVTSAQKNPTAFYLCASSTGAGAVETQYFGPGTRLLVL.

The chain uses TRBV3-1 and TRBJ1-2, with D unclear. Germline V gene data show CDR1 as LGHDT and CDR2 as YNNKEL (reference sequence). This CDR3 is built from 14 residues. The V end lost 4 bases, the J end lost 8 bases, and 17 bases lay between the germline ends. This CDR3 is CASSRLQTSGGYTF. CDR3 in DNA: TGTGCCAGCAGCCGTTTACAAACATCGGGCGGCTACACCTTC.

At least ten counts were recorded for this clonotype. CDR3 nucleotide sequence: TGTGCCAGCGCTGAGGGGGAGAGCACAGATACGCAGTATTTT. Its translation: CASAEGESTDTQYF. The rearrangement uses TRBV27 and TRBJ2-3; TRBD1 might be the D (6 bases). The CDR3 has 14 amino acids. CDR1 and CDR2 from the germline V gene are MNHEY and SMNVEV (reference sequence). Trimming took 8 bases from V and 0 from J, leaving 12 bases between them.

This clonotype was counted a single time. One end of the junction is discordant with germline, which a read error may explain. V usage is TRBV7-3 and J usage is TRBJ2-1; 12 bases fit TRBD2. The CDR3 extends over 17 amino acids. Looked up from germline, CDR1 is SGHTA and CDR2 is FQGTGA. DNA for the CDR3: TGTGCCAGCAGCTTACGACTAGCGGGAGTGAGGGACAATAAGCAGTTCTTC. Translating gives CASSLRLAGVRDNKQFF.

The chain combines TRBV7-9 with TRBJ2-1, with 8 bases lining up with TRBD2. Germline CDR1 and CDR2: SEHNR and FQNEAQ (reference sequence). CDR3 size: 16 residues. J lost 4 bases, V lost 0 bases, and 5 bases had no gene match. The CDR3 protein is CASSLAGSGRYNEQFF. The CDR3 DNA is TGTGCCAGCAGCTTAGCGGGCAGCGGGAGATACAATGAGCAGTTCTTC.

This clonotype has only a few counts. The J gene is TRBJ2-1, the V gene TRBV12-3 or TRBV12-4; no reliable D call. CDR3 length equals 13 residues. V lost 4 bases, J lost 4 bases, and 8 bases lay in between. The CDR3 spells CASSYGFYNEQFF. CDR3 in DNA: TGTGCCAGCAGTTACGGTTTTTACAATGAGCAGTTCTTC.

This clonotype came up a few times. CDR3 protein: CASSYAATDTQYF. The CDR3 region has the DNA TGTGCCAGCAGTTACGCAGCTACAGATACGCAGTATTTT. V gene TRBV6-1 combines with J gene TRBJ2-3; D uncertain. Trimming pared 5 bases from V and 3 bases from J, leaving 9 bases between. CDR3 length equals 13 residues. The germline V gene encodes CDR1 MNHNS and CDR2 SASEGT.